Sequencing of this TCR beta chain was carried out in a study of shared clonotypes between healthy human individuals (dated by TCRdb to 2018 to 2021). Describing the broader study: The cohort included a few men and two women between 18 and 49 years of age. To estimate repertoire size and how much clonotypes are shared between individuals, the study performed deep sequencing of blood TCR repertoires from a few healthy adults. To increase sequencing depth and limit assay-specific biases, TCR repertoire library preparation and sequencing were carried out by different laboratories using diverse techniques. Between about 0.8 and 9.5 billion PBMCs per donor were obtained by leukapheresis. The study at large found these results: The small number of donors limited the genetic and exposure-history diversity represented. Pairwise subsampling led to the expectation that sequencing depth would affect the degree of clonotype sharing among donors. Sampling was restricted to blood, and TCR repertoires in tissue are likely to differ from TCR repertoires in blood.

V sheds 4 bases and J sheds 3 bases, leaving 13 bases between their ends. CDR1 and CDR2 (SQVTM, ANQGSEA) derive from the germline V gene. The CDR3 numbers 14 residues from cysteine through phenylalanine. The entry retains the CDR3 DNA only, 42 bases that are in frame from base 1. Remarks on this clone: The specificity of this receptor is unknown. The input lacks base qualities; no much larger clone sits a single base away.

Donors were healthy HIV-negative adults with no recently reported acute infections or vaccinations. Every donor was a Caucasian adult residing in Nashville, Tennessee, USA. For unsorted samples, tens of millions of PBMCs were counted, and genomic DNA was extracted using the QIAamp DNA Blood Mini kit. After blood collection by leukapheresis, PBMCs were isolated using Ficoll-Histopaque density gradient centrifugation and then cryopreserved in the vapor phase of liquid nitrogen. TCR CDR3 regions were amplified from genomic DNA by multiplex PCR using the deep immunoSEQ assay. Genomic DNA extracted from each cell subset was distributed evenly over all wells of several immunoSEQ 96-well plates, and each plate served as one replicate. For unsorted PBMC, around 300 ng genomic DNA, equal to tens of thousands of T cell genomes, was loaded into each replicate PCR. Genomic DNA from unsorted PBMC was sequenced over ten immunoSEQ deep assay plates. Purified libraries were quantified with a Qubit 3.0 fluorometer, sized on a Bioanalyzer 2100, and re-quantified with the KAPA Library Quantification kit. Every immunoSEQ 96-well plate was sequenced on a separate single-read 150-cycle Illumina NextSeq 550 flow cell. Turning to the authors' computational methods: The immunoSEQ output contained only junctional sequences without quality scores, so filtering could not match that applied to full-length reads. To assign V/J genes and CDR3, sequences were annotated against IMGT germline references using PyIR, a Python wrapper for IgBLAST v1.9. Reads were filtered out if the reads had weak V/J assignments (E-value above 1e-6), no CDR3, stop codons, out-of-frame junctions, or ambiguous translated residues. V3J clonotypes were defined as sequences sharing an identical inferred V gene, J gene, and CDR3 amino acid sequence. The percentage overlap between two repertoires was calculated by dividing the number of shared unique clonotypes by the size of the smaller repertoire. Three approaches were used to assess repertoire richness: RTK rarefaction, the Chao1 estimator, and Recon v2.1 estimates of unobserved clonotypes. TCRdb limited this immuneACCESS table to in-frame rearrangements with V and J called. A share of clones is missing; checked studies link under half to unresolved V genes, and the rest is unexplained. The V and J calls and clone size are taken from that table; D and trimming were inferred from the DNA. Across this sample there are 450,000 to 500,000 clones, with approximately 80% seen only once. 12% of the sample belongs to the ten largest clones.

The TCR sequence derives from a woman aged 40 to 50 in good health. Some clones in this sample may be carry-over from other donors' samples. Input material: PBMCs. This chain is built from TRBV29-1 and TRBJ2-1; possibly the D gene is TRBD1, per 5 matching bases. The DNA sequence is given as TGCAGCGTTGCGCAGGGCATCTTCTACAATGAGCAGTTCTTC. This encodes CSVAQGIFYNEQFF.